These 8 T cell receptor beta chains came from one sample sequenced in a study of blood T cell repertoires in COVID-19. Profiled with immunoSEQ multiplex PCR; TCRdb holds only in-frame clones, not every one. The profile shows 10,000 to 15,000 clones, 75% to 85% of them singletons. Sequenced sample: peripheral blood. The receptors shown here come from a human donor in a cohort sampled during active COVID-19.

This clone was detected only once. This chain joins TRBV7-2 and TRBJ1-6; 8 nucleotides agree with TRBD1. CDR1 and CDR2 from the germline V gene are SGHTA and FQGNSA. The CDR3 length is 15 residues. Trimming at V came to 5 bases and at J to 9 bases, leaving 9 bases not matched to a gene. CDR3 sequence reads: CASSPRQGKVSPLHF. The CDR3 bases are TGTGCCAGCAGCCCACGACAGGGGAAGGTTTCACCCCTCCACTTT.

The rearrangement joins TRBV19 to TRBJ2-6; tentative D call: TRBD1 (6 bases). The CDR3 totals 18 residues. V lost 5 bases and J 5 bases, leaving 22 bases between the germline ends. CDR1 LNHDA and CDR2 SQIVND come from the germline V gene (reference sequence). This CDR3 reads CASSFHGTITSRANVLTF. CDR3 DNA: TGTGCCAGTAGTTTTCATGGGACAATCACAAGTCGGGCCAACGTCCTGACTTTC.

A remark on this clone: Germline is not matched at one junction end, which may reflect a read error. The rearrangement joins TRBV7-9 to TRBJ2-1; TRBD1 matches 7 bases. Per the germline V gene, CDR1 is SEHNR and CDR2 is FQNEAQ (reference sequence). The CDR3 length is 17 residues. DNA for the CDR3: TGTGCCAGCAGCTTAGAGTTCCTCCGGGACAGAAACAATGAACAGTTCTTC. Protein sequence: CASSLEFLRDRNNEQFF.

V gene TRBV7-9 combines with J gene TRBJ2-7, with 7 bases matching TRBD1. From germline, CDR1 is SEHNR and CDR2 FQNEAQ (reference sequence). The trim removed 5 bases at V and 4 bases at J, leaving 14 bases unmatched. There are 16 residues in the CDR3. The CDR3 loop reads CASSAPGGAQRYEQYF. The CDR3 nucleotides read TGTGCCAGCAGCGCGCCAGGGGGTGCACAAAGGTACGAGCAGTACTTC. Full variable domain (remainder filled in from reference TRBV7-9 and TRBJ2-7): DTGVSQNPRHKITKRGQNVTFRCDPISEHNRLYWYRQTLGQGPEFLTYFQNEAQLEKSRLLSDRFSAERPKGSFSTLEIQRTEQGDSAMYLCASSAPGGAQRYEQYFGPGTRLTVT.

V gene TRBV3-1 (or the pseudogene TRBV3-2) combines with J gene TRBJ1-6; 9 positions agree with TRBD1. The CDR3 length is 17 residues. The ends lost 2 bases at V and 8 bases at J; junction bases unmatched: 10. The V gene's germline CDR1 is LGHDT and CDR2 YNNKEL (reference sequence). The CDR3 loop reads CASSQLPGTGNYSPLHF. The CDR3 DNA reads TGTGCCAGCAGCCAACTTCCGGGGACAGGGAACTATTCACCCCTCCACTTT.

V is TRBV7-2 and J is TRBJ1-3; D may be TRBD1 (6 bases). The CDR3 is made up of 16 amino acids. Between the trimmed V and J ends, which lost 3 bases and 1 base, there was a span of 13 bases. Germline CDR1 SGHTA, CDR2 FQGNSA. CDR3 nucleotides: TGTGCCAGCAGCTTCTCGGGAGGGGGGTCTGGAAACACCATATATTTT. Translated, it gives CASSFSGGGSGNTIYF.

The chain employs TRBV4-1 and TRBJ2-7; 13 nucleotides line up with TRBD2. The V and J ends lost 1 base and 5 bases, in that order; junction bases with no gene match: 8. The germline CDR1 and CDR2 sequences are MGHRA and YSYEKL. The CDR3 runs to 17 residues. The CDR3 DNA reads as TGCGCCAGCAGCCAAGCTGCCACTAGCGGGGGGGCCAACGAGCAGTACTTC. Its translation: CASSQAATSGGANEQYF.

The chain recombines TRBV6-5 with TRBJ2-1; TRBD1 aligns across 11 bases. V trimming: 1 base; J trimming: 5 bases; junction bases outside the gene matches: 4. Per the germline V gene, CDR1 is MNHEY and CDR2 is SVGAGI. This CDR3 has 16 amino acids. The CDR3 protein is CASSYLGQGGNNEQFF. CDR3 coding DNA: TGTGCCAGCAGTTACTTGGGACAGGGGGGTAACAATGAGCAGTTCTTC.